The 15 T cell receptor beta chains listed next were all sequenced from one sample in a study of cytomegalovirus exposure and HLA in healthy donors. Both 60 Vbeta primers and 13 Jbeta primers went into the PCR. Sequencing used immunoSEQ multiplex PCR; TCRdb keeps in-frame clones, though not all of them. The profile shows about 130,000 clones, 84% of them singletons. The sequencing sample was made of PBMCs. The receptor source for this set is a man between 50 and 59 years old in good health and CMV-seronegative.

The table lists this clone with a few counts. The rearrangement uses TRBV6-1 and TRBJ1-5; TRBD1 matches 7 bases. This CDR3 contains 15 residues. V dropped 10 bases and J dropped 2; count of bases not matched to a gene: 11. CDR1 MNHNS and CDR2 SASEGT come from the germline V gene. DNA of the CDR3: TGTGCCAAGACACAGGGGAAGTTCCGCAATCAGCCCCAGCATTTT. It specifies CAKTQGKFRNQPQHF.

The V and J genes are TRBV6-6 and TRBJ1-5; D is possibly TRBD1 (6 bases). Trimming shortened V by 5 bases and J by 6 bases, and 14 bases separated the two germline ends. The CDR3 loop spans 14 amino acids. Germline lookup yields CDR1 MNHNY and CDR2 SVGAGI (reference sequence). CDR3 in DNA: TGTGCCAGCAGTGACAGGCTAGGAGCTCAGCCCCAGCATTTT. Amino acid sequence: CASSDRLGAQPQHF.

The rearrangement joins TRBV7-8 to TRBJ2-1; the match to TRBD2 covers 9 bases. This CDR3 is built from 16 residues. CDR1 is SGHVS and CDR2 is FQNEAQ in the germline V gene. V was clipped by 7 bases and J by 2 bases; unmatched bases: 9. DNA for the CDR3: TGTGCCAGCACCAGGAGTGTAGCGGGGGCCTACAATGAGCAGTTCTTC. Translation gives CASTRSVAGAYNEQFF.

The chain has TRBV7-9 and TRBJ1-1; no definite D call. Germline-derived CDR1 and CDR2 are SEHNR and FQNEAQ (reference sequence). There are 13 residues in the CDR3. Trimming shortened V by 5 bases and J by 0 bases, and 7 bases separated the two germline ends. The CDR3 is CASSVQVNTEAFF. CDR3 DNA: TGTGCCAGCAGCGTCCAGGTGAACACTGAAGCTTTCTTT.

The CDR3 DNA reads as TGCGCCAGCAGCTTGCCCGCGGGGACTAGCGGGGTAGATACGCAGTATTTT. The encoded protein is CASSLPAGTSGVDTQYF. The chain uses TRBV5-1 and TRBJ2-3; TRBD2 agrees at 13 bases. The ends lost 1 base at V and 5 bases at J; junction bases unmatched: 7. From germline, CDR1 is SGHRS and CDR2 YFSETQ. The length of the CDR3 is 17 residues.

The chain joins TRBV11-3 to TRBJ1-2; D gene ambiguous. The CDR3 has 16 amino acids. V dropped 1 base and J dropped 2 bases, with 14 bases sitting between them. CDR1 SGHNT and CDR2 YENEEA come from the germline V gene. CDR3 loop: CASSLGGNAVNYGYTF. In DNA, the CDR3 is TGTGCCAGCAGCTTAGGAGGTAACGCAGTCAACTATGGCTACACCTTC.

This chain links TRBV5-1 with TRBJ2-7; D is undetermined. Germline V gene sequence: CDR1 SGHRS, CDR2 YFSETQ. The CDR3 is 14 residues long. Between the trimmed V and J ends, which lost 0 bases and 0 bases, there was a span of 7 bases. As DNA, the CDR3 is TGCGCCAGCAGCTTGGAAACAGCCTCCTACGAGCAGTACTTC. This sequence encodes CASSLETASYEQYF.

This chain links TRBV7-6 with TRBJ2-7, with 7 bases identical to TRBD1. From germline, CDR1 is SGHVS and CDR2 FNYEAQ. The CDR3 is 14 residues long. J was trimmed by 4 bases and V by 1 base; bases with no gene match: 4. The DNA of the CDR3 is TGTGCCAGCAGCTTAGGGACAGGAGCATACGAGCAGTACTTC. As protein: CASSLGTGAYEQYF.

This clone was observed a few times. This chain joins TRBV5-1 and TRBJ1-1; D is unresolved. The CDR3 loop spans 15 amino acids. V was trimmed by 5 bases and J by 3 bases, leaving 17 bases between them. CDR1 is SGHRS, CDR2 YFSETQ, per germline. The CDR3 coding sequence is TGCGCCAGCAGTATGACCGGCCCCGGGGACACTGAAGCTTTCTTT. Its translation is CASSMTGPGDTEAFF. The whole variable domain, remainder taken from reference TRBV5-1 and TRBJ1-1, is KAGVTQTPRYLIKTRGQQVTLSCSPISGHRSVSWYQQTPGQGLQFLFEYFSETQRNKGNFPGRFSGRQFSNSRSEMNVSTLELGDSALYLCASSMTGPGDTEAFFGQGTRLTVV.

This chain joins TRBV5-1 and TRBJ2-5; D is possibly TRBD1 (5 bases). The assigned J gene may be wrong: the sequence end matches TRBJ2-7 better. Per the germline V gene, CDR1 is SGHRS and CDR2 is YFSETQ. The CDR3 loop spans 14 amino acids. CDR3 residues: CASGQGRQGDEQYF. The CDR3 nucleotides are TGCGCCAGCGGCCAGGGCCGGCAGGGCGACGAGCAGTACTTC.

The V and J genes are TRBV27 and TRBJ2-3, with D perhaps matching TRBD2 (6 bases). V lost 6 bases and J 6 bases, leaving 19 bases between the germline ends. Germline lookup yields CDR1 MNHEY and CDR2 SMNVEV (reference sequence). The CDR3 totals 15 residues. Written as DNA, the CDR3 is TGTGCCAGCAGCTTCGGGACTCCCAATTCTGATACGCAGTATTTT. This translates into CASSFGTPNSDTQYF.

This clone has only one observation. V gene TRBV9 combines with J gene TRBJ1-1; D not certain. The CDR3 has 15 amino acids. Trimming cost V 1 base and J 6 bases, with 16 bases left between them. Per germline, CDR1 SGDLS and CDR2 YYNGEE. CDR3 region: CASSVPPTAGAEAFF. CDR3 DNA sequence: TGTGCCAGCAGCGTACCACCTACGGCCGGGGCTGAAGCTTTCTTT.

The chain uses TRBV7-6 and TRBJ2-1; 9 bases map to TRBD2. This CDR3 region has 13 residues. Trimming removed 5 bases from V and 9 bases from J; junction bases left unmatched: 5. From germline, CDR1 is SGHVS and CDR2 FNYEAQ. The CDR3 DNA reads TGTGCCAGCAGCCAGGGACTAGCTGGTGAGCAGTTCTTC. The encoded protein is CASSQGLAGEQFF.

The V and J genes are TRBV19 and TRBJ2-6; perhaps TRBD2 as D (7 bases). From germline, CDR1 is LNHDA and CDR2 SQIVND (reference sequence). The CDR3 totals 18 residues. V dropped 3 bases and J dropped 0 bases, with 15 bases sitting between them. DNA for the CDR3: TGTGCCAGTAGTATTACGGGGGGCGGGGGCTCTGGGGCCAACGTCCTGACTTTC. It yields the protein CASSITGGGGSGANVLTF.

This clone was found once. V and J are TRBV9 and TRBJ2-7; the match to TRBD1 covers 12 bases. Germline V gives CDR1 SGDLS, CDR2 YYNGEE. This CDR3 spans 16 amino acids. The trim removed 1 base at V and 4 bases at J, leaving 6 bases unmatched. CDR3 region: CASSVTPGQGAYEQYF. The CDR3 DNA is TGTGCCAGCAGCGTAACTCCGGGACAGGGGGCTTACGAGCAGTACTTC.